Following are 22 T cell receptor beta chains from one sample sequenced in a study of T cell repertoires in cytomegalovirus infection. TCRdb reprocessed the reads via MiXCR and lists one record per CDR3 protein. This sample has approximately 250,000 distinct CDR3 sequences, with around 9% found just once. The specimen was PBMCs. The receptors here all came from a human donor in good health (CMV status not recorded). Some clones in this sample may be carry-over from other donors' samples.

There are a few counts of this clonotype. The chain combines TRBV20-1 with TRBJ1-6; weak D call: TRBD1 (5 bases). Trimming cost V 8 bases and J 7 bases, with 15 bases left between them. The CDR3 contains 13 residues. The germline V gene has CDR1 DFQATT and CDR2 SNEGSKA (reference sequence). CDR3 sequence: CSSSVSGNSPLHF. CDR3 in DNA: TGCAGTTCCTCGGTGTCAGGGAATTCACCCCTCCACTTT.

The genes are TRBV7-2 and TRBJ2-1; the D gene is possibly TRBD1 (6 bases). The V gene's germline CDR1 is SGHTA and CDR2 FQGNSA. The CDR3 spans 13 residues. Trimming left V 7 bases short and J 7 bases short, with 14 bases between. Written as DNA, the CDR3 is TGTGCCAGCAACTTGATGGGGGCTAATGAGCAGTTCTTC. Translated: CASNLMGANEQFF.

J is TRBJ1-1 and V is TRBV30; no clear D gene. The CDR3 length is 14 residues. V was shortened by 0 bases and J by 1 base, with 9 bases between the two germline ends. Germline CDR1 is GTSNPN and CDR2 is SVGIG (reference sequence). This CDR3 is CAWSVRRGNTEAFF. DNA for the CDR3: TGTGCCTGGAGTGTACGTCGGGGGAACACTGAAGCTTTCTTT. The full variable domain, completed using reference TRBV30 and TRBJ1-1, is SQTIHQWPATLVQPVGSPLSLECTVEGTSNPNLYWYRQAAGRGLQLLFYSVGIGQISSEVPQNLSASRPQDRQFILSSKKLLLSDSGFYLCAWSVRRGNTEAFFGQGTRLTVV.

CDR3 residues: CSARDPSGTDTQYF. CDR3 DNA sequence: TGCAGTGCTAGAGATCCTAGCGGCACAGATACGCAGTATTTT. V and J are TRBV20-1 and TRBJ2-3, with a tentative D call TRBD2 (6 bases). The CDR3 loop spans 14 amino acids. Trimming removed 0 bases from V and 1 base from J, with 8 bases in between. CDR1 is DFQATT, CDR2 SNEGSKA, per germline (reference sequence).

This clonotype was recorded at least ten times. The V call is TRBV11-2, the J call TRBJ2-3; D uncertain. The CDR3 length is 12 residues. Per the germline V gene, CDR1 is SGHAT and CDR2 is FQNNGV. Trimming removed 1 base at V and 7 bases at J, with 6 bases between. CDR3 in amino acids: CASSLGDNTQYF. The CDR3 DNA reads TGTGCCAGCAGCTTAGGCGACAATACGCAGTATTTT.

This clonotype was recorded a few times. This rearrangement joins TRBV7-6 to TRBJ2-7, with TRBD1 matching over 8 bases. Germline CDR1 reads SGHVS; CDR2 reads FNYEAQ. This CDR3 region has 14 residues. J lost 5 bases, V lost 2 bases, and 5 bases had no gene match. The CDR3: CASSLPGGRNEQYF. CDR3 nucleotide sequence: TGTGCCAGCAGCTTACCAGGGGGCAGGAACGAGCAGTACTTC.

At least ten counts were recorded for this clonotype. The rearrangement joins TRBV20-1 to TRBJ1-5; maybe TRBD1 (5 bases). Trimming took off 1 base at V and 2 bases at J, with 27 bases between the two ends. The CDR3 totals 20 residues. The germline V gene has CDR1 DFQATT and CDR2 SNEGSKA (reference sequence). CDR3 residues: CSARATPGPAKLGGNQPQHF. The CDR3 nucleotides read TGCAGTGCTAGAGCTACGCCGGGACCCGCAAAGCTCGGGGGCAATCAGCCCCAGCATTTT.

A few counts support this clonotype. V is TRBV19 and J is TRBJ1-2; no reliable D call. Germline lookup yields CDR1 LNHDA and CDR2 SQIVND (reference sequence). V was pared by 9 bases and J by 0 bases, with 20 bases between. This CDR3 has 16 amino acids. This CDR3 is CASIGRARPTNYGYTF. The CDR3 bases are TGTGCCAGCATTGGGCGAGCCCGACCCACTAACTATGGCTACACCTTC.

This clonotype was counted at least ten times. The gene calls are TRBV11-3 and TRBJ1-1, with D unclear. Looked up from germline, CDR1 is SGHNT and CDR2 is YENEEA. This CDR3 has 14 amino acids. V lost 1 base, J lost 5 bases, and 11 bases lay in between. CDR3 in amino acids: CASSLAPSGTEAFF. For the CDR3, the DNA is TGTGCCAGCAGCTTAGCCCCGTCAGGAACTGAAGCTTTCTTT.

This clonotype has ten or more counts. The rearrangement joins TRBV7-6 to TRBJ1-4, with D unresolved. The V gene lost 1 base and the J gene lost 1 base, with 13 bases spanning the gap. The CDR3 contains 17 residues. Per germline, CDR1 SGHVS and CDR2 FNYEAQ. The CDR3 region has the DNA TGTGCCAGCAGCTTAGGCGCCGCGAAGTTAACTAATGAAAAACTGTTTTTT. Amino acids: CASSLGAAKLTNEKLFF. The whole variable domain, remainder taken from reference TRBV7-6 and TRBJ1-4, is GAGVSQSPRYKVTKRGQDVALRCDPISGHVSLYWYRQALGQGPEFLTYFNYEAQQDKSGLPNDRFSAERPEGSISTLTIQRTEQRDSAMYRCASSLGAAKLTNEKLFFGSGTQLSVL.

This clonotype was counted at least ten times. The chain employs TRBV7-2 and TRBJ2-2; 12 bases are shared with TRBD2. The CDR3 consists of 18 residues. Trimming removed 5 bases from V and 6 bases from J; junction bases left unmatched: 13. CDR1 is SGHTA, CDR2 FQGNSA, per germline. In nucleotides, the CDR3 is TGTGCCAGCAGCCACTTCAACCGGGGACTAGCGGGTCCCGGGGAGCTGTTTTTT. Translation: CASSHFNRGLAGPGELFF. Drawing the rest from reference TRBV7-2 and TRBJ2-2, the complete variable domain is GAGVSQSPSNKVTEKGKDVELRCDPISGHTALYWYRQSLGQGLEFLIYFQGNSAPDKSGLPSDRFSAERTGGSVSTLTIQRTQQEDSAVYLCASSHFNRGLAGPGELFFGEGSRLTVL.

This clonotype was observed a handful of times. This rearrangement joins TRBV28 to TRBJ2-2, with 11 bases lining up with TRBD2. Looked up from germline, CDR1 is MDHEN and CDR2 is SYDVKM. There are 18 residues in the CDR3. The ends lost 5 bases at V and 0 bases at J; junction bases unmatched: 8. The chain's CDR3 is CASSPLGTSGTNTGELFF. The CDR3 DNA reads TGTGCCAGCAGTCCCCTCGGGACTAGCGGAACGAACACCGGGGAGCTGTTTTTT.

This clonotype has only a few counts. This CDR3 reads CASSISDYTAEAFF. The CDR3 DNA reads TGTGCCAGTAGTATCTCAGACTACACCGCTGAAGCTTTCTTT. The gene calls are TRBV19 and TRBJ1-1, with no clear D. V lost 3 bases and J 6 bases, leaving 14 bases between the germline ends. The CDR3 totals 14 residues. Germline V lookup: CDR1 LNHDA, CDR2 SQIVND (reference sequence).

This clonotype was observed many times. This chain uses TRBV20-1 with TRBJ1-5; 9 bases are a match to TRBD1. The germline V gene has CDR1 DFQATT and CDR2 SNEGSKA (reference sequence). The ends lost 1 base at V and 6 bases at J; junction bases unmatched: 10. The CDR3 covers 16 residues. The CDR3 here is CSARVEQGAGTQPQHF. For the CDR3, the DNA is TGCAGTGCTAGAGTGGAACAGGGGGCGGGGACTCAGCCCCAGCATTTT.

This clonotype was detected ten times or more. The genes are TRBV7-8 and TRBJ2-7, with 15 positions matching TRBD2. J lost 5 bases, V lost 5 bases, and 10 bases had no gene match. This CDR3 has 17 residues. CDR1 and CDR2 (germline): SGHVS, FQNEAQ. For the CDR3, the DNA is TGTGCCAGCAGCCCCTGGACTAGCGGGAGGGCCGGGGACGAGCAGTACTTC. Protein sequence: CASSPWTSGRAGDEQYF.

The chain joins TRBV29-1 to TRBJ1-3, with D unresolved. This CDR3 comprises 13 residues. CDR1 is SQVTM and CDR2 is ANQGSEA in the germline V gene. Trimming removed 6 bases at V and 2 bases at J, with 11 bases between. As DNA, the CDR3 is TGCAGCGTCGACAACAAGCCTGGAAACACCATATATTTT. It is translated as CSVDNKPGNTIYF.

There are many counts of this clonotype. The V call is TRBV7-2, the J call TRBJ1-3; no firm D call. In germline, CDR1 is SGHTA, CDR2 FQGNSA. The V end lost 7 bases, the J end lost 0 bases, and 16 bases lay between the germline ends. The CDR3 sequence is 16 residues long. The CDR3 here is CASTPGPGLSGNTIYF. In nucleotides, the CDR3 is TGTGCCAGCACCCCCGGACCCGGGCTCTCTGGAAACACCATATATTTT.

There are many counts of this clonotype. The chain joins TRBV7-8 to TRBJ2-7, with no clear D. Trimming shortened V by 0 bases and J by 2 bases, and 5 bases separated the two germline ends. The germline V gene encodes CDR1 SGHVS and CDR2 FQNEAQ. CDR3 size: 13 residues. This CDR3 reads CASSLAGTYEQYF. As DNA, the CDR3 is TGTGCCAGCAGCTTAGCCGGAACCTACGAGCAGTACTTC.

The chain employs TRBV7-2 and TRBJ2-1, with a possible D match to TRBD2 (6 bases). The ends were cut back, 4 bases at V and 7 bases at J, with 17 bases in the middle. This CDR3 has 15 amino acids. The germline V gene has CDR1 SGHTA and CDR2 FQGNSA. CDR3 sequence (DNA): TGTGCCAGCAGCTCCCATGACGGGAGTTGGAATGAGCAGTTCTTC. Its translation is CASSSHDGSWNEQFF. Full variable domain (missing parts from reference TRBV7-2 and TRBJ2-1): GAGVSQSPSNKVTEKGKDVELRCDPISGHTALYWYRQSLGQGLEFLIYFQGNSAPDKSGLPSDRFSAERTGGSVSTLTIQRTQQEDSAVYLCASSSHDGSWNEQFFGPGTRLTVL.

This clonotype was found many times. CDR3 protein: CASSQGRTEDQPQHF. CDR3 coding DNA: TGCGCCAGCAGCCAAGGTCGAACCGAGGATCAGCCCCAGCATTTT. V usage is TRBV4-1 and J usage is TRBJ1-5, with D unclear. The germline V and J ends were trimmed by 1 base and 5 bases, with 12 bases remaining between them. Germline V gene lookup returns CDR1 MGHRA and CDR2 YSYEKL. CDR3 length equals 15 residues.

There are many counts of this clonotype. This chain links TRBV5-1 with TRBJ1-2, with D possibly being TRBD1 (5 bases). Germline CDR1 is SGHRS and CDR2 is YFSETQ. The CDR3 extends over 15 amino acids. The germline V and J ends were trimmed by 1 base and 8 bases, with 18 bases remaining between them. The CDR3 loop reads CASSLTGTARGGYTF. In DNA form, the CDR3 reads TGCGCCAGCAGCTTGACCGGGACCGCCCGGGGAGGCTACACCTTC.

This clonotype has ten or more counts. The chain recombines TRBV7-2 with TRBJ2-3; D not certain. Germline values: CDR1 SGHTA, CDR2 FQGNSA. The CDR3 covers 18 residues. Trimming shortened V by 5 bases and J by 1 base, and 22 bases separated the two germline ends. CDR3 DNA sequence: TGTGCCAGCAGCAGTGCCAGAGGCTCAGGACCTGGCACAGATACGCAGTATTTT. As protein: CASSSARGSGPGTDTQYF.